This T cell receptor beta chain was recorded in a study of cytomegalovirus exposure and HLA in healthy donors. Vbeta (60) and Jbeta (13) primers were used in the PCR. Profiled with immunoSEQ multiplex PCR; TCRdb holds only in-frame clones, not every one. The data hold around 120,000 clones, with over 60% observed a single time. The V segment lost 7 bases and the J segment 7 bases; nucleotides outside the gene matches: 8. Germline-derived CDR1 and CDR2 are LGHNT and FRNRAP. The CDR3 has 15 amino acids. Points from the study as a whole: Productive rates of about 90% or about 30% were seen for most TCR beta V segments in an earlier analysis. With further analysis later on, most CMV-associated TCR beta chains appeared HLA-restricted. Reported performance of the classifier showed diagnosis of cytomegalovirus status with high specificity and sensitivity.

As to this clone: The target antigen is unknown.

V and J are TRBV12-5 and TRBJ2-2; TRBD1 aligns across 11 bases. Sequencing was performed on PBMCs. The receptor was derived from a man aged 25-45 years in good health and CMV-seronegative. CDR3 sequence reads: CASATGQGANGELFF. The DNA of the CDR3 is TGTGCTAGTGCCACTGGACAGGGGGCTAACGGGGAGCTGTTTTTT. The whole variable domain, filled in from reference TRBV12-5 and TRBJ2-2, reads DARVTQTPRHKVTEMGQEVTMRCQPILGHNTVFWYRQTMMQGLELLAYFRNRAPLDDSGMPKDRFSAEMPDATLATLKIQPSEPRDSAVYFCASATGQGANGELFFGEGSRLTVL.